This record looks at one TCR beta chain sequence and its context. Its matching antigen is unknown. Each individual donor underwent a draw of ten milliliters of peripheral blood. No fewer than 5.5 micrograms of total RNA were isolated from every sample. Then a second PCR, running roughly 6 to 11 cycles, was carried out with a sample-barcoded 5' primer and a J-beta primer mix. One entry per CDR3 protein results from TCRdb running MiXCR on the 5' RACE reads. The sample has around 800,000 distinct CDR3 sequences, roughly 25% seen once. The data were obtained in a study of blood T cells in healthy people across ages. Overall study results and limits: Age brought a roughly linear fall in TCR beta diversity measured per million T cells.

The CDR3 has 13 residues. CDR1 and CDR2 from the germline V gene are DFQATT and SNEGSKA (reference sequence). Trimming removed 6 bases from V and 3 bases from J; junction bases left unmatched: 7. These same data were also listed under a study on T cells of mothers and their children. That report adds: Samples came from a few healthy Caucasian mothers and their six children.

Specimen: blood. This sequence was found in a boy under 18 in good health. The chain employs TRBV20-1 and TRBJ2-7, with TRBD1 matching 8 bases. As DNA, the CDR3 is TGCAGTGCCAAGGGACAGGTGATCTACGAGCAGTACTTC. The encoded protein is CSAKGQVIYEQYF.